The clone carrying this T cell receptor beta chain was observed many times. These data originate in a study of neurological immune-mediated disorders. Trimming removed 5 bases from V and 3 bases from J, with 8 bases in between. Germline V gives CDR1 SQVTM, CDR2 ANQGSEA. The CDR3 is 11 residues long. Synthesis of cDNA was carried out by template-switch 5'RACE. The reaction used 10-nucleotide random UMIs. TCRdb recomputed calls from the 5' RACE reads with MiXCR, one row per CDR3 protein. Here the sample spans around 26,000 distinct CDR3 sequences, about 3% being singletons. This TCR derives from a woman between 25 and 40 years old with multiple sclerosis. The chain employs TRBV29-1 and TRBJ2-7, with D unresolved. Sequencing was done on a sample of PBMCs. The CDR3 loop reads CSVMSGYEQYF. DNA of the CDR3: TGCAGCGTTATGTCGGGCTACGAGCAGTACTTC.